Below are 30 T cell receptor beta chains sequenced from a single sample in a study of shared clonotypes between healthy human individuals. Data came from immunoSEQ multiplex PCR; TCRdb stores just in-frame clones and leaves some out. Of some 700,000 clones listed, 90% were seen once; the top ten hold 34%. The sample was memory CD8+ T cells from PBMCs. Indicated subset: CD45RO+ cells pooled with CCR7-negative TemRA cells. The receptors were sampled from a man between 18 and 35 years old in good health. Some clones in this sample may be carry-over from other donors' samples.

The chain carries TRBV28 and TRBJ1-2; no reliable D call. This CDR3 is built from 17 residues. Trimming stripped 6 bases from V and 4 bases from J, with 24 bases between. Per the germline V gene, CDR1 is MDHEN and CDR2 is SYDVKM. CDR3 nucleotides: TGTGCCAGCAGCCCCGTCGATCAGGTGACATTTCTCTATGGCTACACCTTC. Encoded protein: CASSPVDQVTFLYGYTF.

The chain carries TRBV21-1 and TRBJ1-2; the DNA was not compared with TRBD1, the D call given in the table. TRBV21-1 corresponds to a pseudogene. The CDR3 totals 15 residues. In DNA form, the CDR3 reads TGTGCCAGCAGCAAAGAAAACAGGGAGAGAGGCGGCTACACCTTC. This translates into CASSKENRERGGYTF.

DNA for the CDR3: TGTGCCAGCAGTTTTCACCGCCGCGAGCAGTACTTC. Its protein product is CASSFHRREQYF. The chain has TRBV28 and TRBJ2-7; no clear D gene. This CDR3 spans 12 amino acids. Germline V lookup: CDR1 MDHEN, CDR2 SYDVKM. Trimming shortened V by 3 bases and J by 6 bases, and 9 bases separated the two germline ends.

V is TRBV2 and J is TRBJ2-5; D might be TRBD2 (6 bases). The J call may be mistaken, given a closer DNA end match to TRBJ2-7. Germline assignment: CDR1 SNHLY and CDR2 FYNNEI. This CDR3 is 13 amino acids long. This CDR3 is CASNLRTTYEQYF. Here the CDR3 DNA reads TGTGCCAGCAACCTCCGGACTACCTACGAGCAGTACTTC.

The V gene is TRBV2, the J gene TRBJ1-2, with a weak D call TRBD1 (5 bases). CDR1 and CDR2 (germline): SNHLY, FYNNEI. There are 14 residues in the CDR3. Trimming stripped 7 bases from V and 8 bases from J, with 20 bases between. Written as DNA, the CDR3 is TGTGCCAGCACCGTACCTATGGGGGACCAGGGCTACACCTTC. Translation gives CASTVPMGDQGYTF. The full variable domain, in which reference TRBV2 and TRBJ1-2 provide the parts outside the CDR3, is EPEVTQTPSHQVTQMGQEVILRCVPISNHLYFYWYRQILGQKVEFLVSFYNNEISEKSEIFDDQFSVERPDGSNFTLKIRSTKLEDSAMYFCASTVPMGDQGYTFGSGTRLTVV.

This clone was picked up one time. The genes are TRBV5-1 and TRBJ2-7; TRBD1 aligns across 9 bases. The CDR3 spans 15 residues. J lost 3 bases, V lost 0 bases, and 4 bases had no gene match. Germline assignment: CDR1 SGHRS and CDR2 YFSETQ. The CDR3 DNA reads as TGCGCCAGCAGCTTGGTGGGGACAGGGTTCTACGAGCAGTACTTC. This sequence encodes CASSLVGTGFYEQYF.

The V and J genes are TRBV7-6 and TRBJ1-1; maybe TRBD1 (5 bases). This CDR3 spans 14 amino acids. V dropped 5 bases and J dropped 1 base, with 11 bases sitting between them. Per the germline V gene, CDR1 is SGHVS and CDR2 is FNYEAQ. The CDR3 nucleotides read TGTGCCAGCAGCGGGGGAGATGGGAACACTGAAGCTTTCTTT. Its translation is CASSGGDGNTEAFF.

The genes are TRBV28 and TRBJ1-1; tentatively, D is TRBD1 (5 bases). V was shortened by 7 bases and J by 0 bases, with 15 bases between the two germline ends. The CDR3 consists of 15 residues. The germline CDR1 and CDR2 sequences are MDHEN and SYDVKM. The CDR3 is CASTAAQGVNTEAFF. The CDR3 DNA reads as TGTGCCAGCACCGCCGCCCAGGGAGTGAACACTGAAGCTTTCTTT.

CDR3: CASSSIPQALAYSNQPQHF. CDR3 sequence (DNA): TGTGCCAGCAGTTCGATACCTCAAGCTTTGGCCTATAGCAATCAGCCCCAGCATTTT. J is TRBJ1-5 and V is TRBV28; D uncertain. This CDR3 region has 19 residues. The ends were cut back, 4 bases at V and 0 bases at J, with 22 bases in the middle. In germline, CDR1 is MDHEN, CDR2 SYDVKM.

This sequence joins TRBV30 and TRBJ2-1; 7 bases line up with TRBD2. The ends lost 1 base at V and 8 bases at J; junction bases unmatched: 11. The CDR3 length is 15 residues. Germline lookup yields CDR1 GTSNPN and CDR2 SVGIG (reference sequence). This chain's CDR3 is CAWSGASGRVDEQFF. The CDR3 bases are TGTGCCTGGAGTGGGGCTAGCGGAAGAGTGGATGAGCAGTTCTTC. Complete variable domain (other parts from reference TRBV30 and TRBJ2-1): SQTIHQWPATLVQPVGSPLSLECTVEGTSNPNLYWYRQAAGRGLQLLFYSVGIGQISSEVPQNLSASRPQDRQFILSSKKLLLSDSGFYLCAWSGASGRVDEQFFGPGTRLTVL.

This sequence joins TRBV11-2 and TRBJ2-5; 7 bases map to TRBD1. The germline CDR1 and CDR2 sequences are SGHAT and FQNNGV. The CDR3 totals 16 residues. The trim removed 4 bases at V and 5 bases at J, leaving 13 bases unmatched. CDR3 in amino acids: CASSYSGQIGWETQYF. Written as DNA, the CDR3 is TGTGCCAGCAGCTACTCGGGACAGATTGGGTGGGAGACCCAGTACTTC.

This chain links TRBV30 with TRBJ2-7, with D perhaps matching TRBD1 (5 bases). V was clipped by 2 bases and J by 0 bases, with 17 bases between them. Germline V lookup: CDR1 GTSNPN, CDR2 SVGIG (reference sequence). The CDR3 sequence is 16 residues long. CDR3 nucleotide sequence: TGTGCCTGGAGTATGGGAAACAGGAGAGGCTCCTACGAGCAGTACTTC. Its translation: CAWSMGNRRGSYEQYF.

The chain employs TRBV9 and TRBJ2-1; D possibly corresponds to TRBD1 (6 bases). V was pared by 3 bases and J by 5 bases, with 21 bases between. The V gene's germline CDR1 is SGDLS and CDR2 YYNGEE. The CDR3 is made up of 17 amino acids. This CDR3 is CASSAETGGVGDNEQFF. The DNA of the CDR3 is TGTGCCAGCAGCGCCGAGACAGGCGGAGTGGGGGACAATGAGCAGTTCTTC. The variable domain in full, completed from reference TRBV9 and TRBJ2-1, reads DSGVTQTPKHLITATGQRVTLRCSPRSGDLSVYWYQQSLDQGLQFLIQYYNGEERAKGNILERFSAQQFPDLHSELNLSSLELGDSALYFCASSAETGGVGDNEQFFGPGTRLTVL.

This sequence joins TRBV7-9 and TRBJ2-7; no definite D call. There are 13 residues in the CDR3. Trimming shortened V by 5 bases and J by 2 bases, and 10 bases separated the two germline ends. Germline CDR1 is SEHNR and CDR2 is FQNEAQ (reference sequence). The CDR3 DNA reads TGTGCCAGCAGCCTCAGCGAAACCTACGAGCAGTACTTC. This codes for CASSLSETYEQYF. The whole variable domain, filled in from reference TRBV7-9 and TRBJ2-7, reads DTGVSQNPRHKITKRGQNVTFRCDPISEHNRLYWYRQTLGQGPEFLTYFQNEAQLEKSRLLSDRFSAERPKGSFSTLEIQRTEQGDSAMYLCASSLSETYEQYFGPGTRLTVT.

The chain is built from TRBV5-1 and TRBJ2-7, with D tentatively TRBD2 (6 bases). CDR1 and CDR2 (germline): SGHRS, YFSETQ. V shed 0 bases and J shed 5 bases, with 15 bases lying between them. The CDR3 consists of 15 residues. In nucleotides, the CDR3 is TGCGCCAGCAGCTTGGATGACGCGGGGTACGACGAGCAGTACTTC. It yields the protein CASSLDDAGYDEQYF.

V usage is TRBV4-1 and J usage is TRBJ2-1; 9 nucleotides line up with TRBD1. CDR3 length: 14 residues. J gave up 10 bases and V 4 bases, and 8 bases lay outside the gene matches. Per germline, CDR1 MGHRA and CDR2 YSYEKL. As DNA, the CDR3 is TGCGCCAGCAGCCCCGGGACAGGGCGGGGAGAGCAGTTCTTC. Translated: CASSPGTGRGEQFF.

The chain joins TRBV7-3 to TRBJ2-5, with D perhaps matching TRBD2 (6 bases). The V and J ends lost 5 bases and 1 base respectively, with 11 bases between them. CDR3 size: 14 residues. Germline V lookup: CDR1 SGHTA, CDR2 FQGTGA. The CDR3 DNA reads as TGTGCCAGCAGCAACGGGGGACCCCAAGAGACCCAGTACTTC. Its translation is CASSNGGPQETQYF.

The gene calls are TRBV5-6 and TRBJ1-6; no clear D. Germline V gene sequence: CDR1 SGHDT, CDR2 YYEEEE. CDR3 size: 12 residues. V lost 7 bases and J lost 6, with 8 bases in between. The CDR3 coding sequence is TGTGCCAGCTCCCGGGGTAATTCACCCCTCCACTTT. Translating it yields CASSRGNSPLHF.

The rearrangement uses TRBV27 and TRBJ2-1; 10 bases line up with TRBD2. Germline assignment: CDR1 MNHEY and CDR2 SMNVEV (reference sequence). V shed 6 bases and J 4 bases; nucleotides not matched to a gene: 9. This CDR3 contains 16 residues. The CDR3 here is CASRTEGLARYNEQFF. The CDR3 DNA reads TGTGCCAGCAGGACCGAGGGACTAGCGAGGTACAATGAGCAGTTCTTC.

This sequence joins TRBV29-1 and TRBJ2-1; possible D gene TRBD2, 5 bases. Germline values: CDR1 SQVTM, CDR2 ANQGSEA. The CDR3 contains 14 residues. V was cut by 0 bases and J by 7 bases, with 13 bases left in between. This chain's CDR3 is CSVEDPAGRNEQFF. DNA for the CDR3: TGCAGCGTTGAAGATCCGGCGGGCCGAAATGAGCAGTTCTTC.

CDR3 residues: CASSLAAPGTQYF. The CDR3 nucleotides read TGTGCCAGCAGCTTGGCAGCTCCAGGGACCCAGTACTTC. The rearrangement links TRBV5-6 to TRBJ2-5; D gene ambiguous. V was pared by 0 bases and J by 7 bases, with 10 bases between. Per germline, CDR1 SGHDT and CDR2 YYEEEE. CDR3 length: 13 residues.

The chain is built from TRBV19 and TRBJ2-1; 12 nucleotides agree with TRBD2. Looked up from germline, CDR1 is LNHDA and CDR2 is SQIVND (reference sequence). The junction had 3 bases not matched to a gene; V was cut back by 6 bases and J by 0 bases. This CDR3 comprises 16 residues. In DNA, the CDR3 is TGTGCCAGTAGCCTAGCGGGAGGGCCCTCCTACAATGAGCAGTTCTTC. Translation gives CASSLAGGPSYNEQFF.

The gene calls are TRBV19 and TRBJ2-7, with D possibly being TRBD2 (5 bases). V was cut by 2 bases and J by 3 bases, with 14 bases left in between. The V gene's germline CDR1 is LNHDA and CDR2 SQIVND (reference sequence). The CDR3 covers 15 residues. The CDR3 DNA sequence: TGTGCCAGTAGTATAATCCCGGGAAGTGTCTACGAGCAGTACTTC. Translating it yields CASSIIPGSVYEQYF.

The table lists this clone with a few counts. The rearrangement joins TRBV2 to TRBJ1-5; a possible D gene is TRBD1 (5 bases). The CDR3 is 14 amino acids. V lost 5 bases, J lost 2 bases, and 10 bases lay in between. Germline V gives CDR1 SNHLY, CDR2 FYNNEI. In DNA form, the CDR3 reads TGTGCCAGCAGTTGGCAGGGAGGCAATCAGCCCCAGCATTTT. Translating gives CASSWQGGNQPQHF.

The V and J genes are TRBV5-1 and TRBJ2-1; D may be TRBD1 or TRBD2 (5 bases each). This CDR3 is 12 amino acids long. Germline assignment: CDR1 SGHRS and CDR2 YFSETQ. V dropped 9 bases and J dropped 10 bases, with 17 bases sitting between them. This CDR3 reads CAIPWGKGEQFF. The CDR3 DNA follows: TGCGCCATCCCATGGGGGAAGGGGGAGCAGTTCTTC.

The rearrangement uses TRBV6-1 and TRBJ2-7, with TRBD2 matching over 10 bases. Germline lookup yields CDR1 MNHNS and CDR2 SASEGT. The CDR3 consists of 17 residues. With 4 bases clipped from V and 4 bases from J, the junction kept 13 bases outside the gene matches. CDR3 sequence reads: CASSVLRRASGSYEQYF. CDR3 bases: TGTGCCAGCAGTGTTTTAAGGAGGGCTAGCGGGAGTTACGAGCAGTACTTC.

The genes are TRBV5-4 and TRBJ2-7, with D perhaps matching TRBD1 or TRBD2 (5 bases each). The CDR3 has 19 amino acids. V lost 4 bases and J lost 0, with 26 bases in between. CDR1 and CDR2 from the germline V gene are SGHNT and YYREEE (reference sequence). The CDR3 loop is CASSLDSRGWGQSSYEQYF. The DNA for the CDR3 is TGTGCCAGCAGCCTCGACAGTCGGGGATGGGGTCAAAGCTCCTACGAGCAGTACTTC.

CDR3 protein: CASSRTGGQETQYF. The CDR3 nucleotides read TGTGCCAGCTCACGGACAGGGGGCCAAGAGACCCAGTACTTC. The V gene is TRBV18, the J gene TRBJ2-5, with TRBD1 matching 10 bases. The CDR3 consists of 14 residues. The trim removed 4 bases at V and 1 base at J, leaving 0 bases unmatched. The V gene's germline CDR1 is KGHSH and CDR2 LQKENI.

The CDR3 nucleotides read TGTGCCAGCAGACATACAGGTTACGAGCAGTACTTC. Encoded protein: CASRHTGYEQYF. The rearrangement uses TRBV6-1 and TRBJ2-7, with D perhaps matching TRBD1 (5 bases). V lost 6 bases, J lost 4 bases, and 10 bases lay in between. CDR3 length equals 12 residues. The germline V gene has CDR1 MNHNS and CDR2 SASEGT.

V is TRBV28 and J is TRBJ2-7; no reliable D call. This CDR3 region has 14 residues. Germline V lookup: CDR1 MDHEN, CDR2 SYDVKM. The germline V and J ends were trimmed by 4 bases and 3 bases, with 13 bases remaining between them. CDR3 amino acids: CASSSNLRYYEQYF. DNA for the CDR3: TGTGCCAGCAGTTCGAACCTCAGGTACTACGAGCAGTACTTC.